The 28 T cell receptor beta chains given below trace back to one sample, sequenced in a study of shared clonotypes between healthy human individuals (dated by TCRdb to 2018 to 2020). Receptor amplification or capture employed the immunoSEQ multiplex PCR assay. Here the immuneACCESS table is served through TCRdb, limited to in-frame sequences with V and J called. Missing clones are a known gap in these copies; in checked studies unresolved V genes cover under half, and the rest lacks a known reason. Recorded for this sample are over 850,000 clones; about 84% of them occurred a single time. The ten largest clones represent 0.6% to 0.75% of the sample. What was sequenced was memory CD4+ T cells from PBMCs. The meaning of the sample's cell subset or site label: CD45RA-negative fraction. The source of these receptors is a man aged 18 to 30 in good health. Some clones in this sample may be carry-over from other donors' samples.

Regarding this clone: It differs at one base from a far larger clone, so likely a read error. The J gene is TRBJ1-1, the V gene TRBV29-1; no clear D gene. Per the germline V gene, CDR1 is SQVTM and CDR2 is ANQGSEA. CDR3 size: 12 residues. In DNA, the CDR3 is TGCAACGTCGGACGGGGAGGGACTGAAGCTTTCTTT. This translates into CNVGRGGTEAFF.

The chain employs TRBV30 and TRBJ2-3; D gene uncertain. CDR1 and CDR2 from the germline V gene are GTSNPN and SVGIG (reference sequence). Trimming left V 0 bases short and J 3 bases short, with 16 bases between. The CDR3 totals 16 residues. CDR3 sequence (DNA): TGTGCCTGGAGTGTTTCGCAAAGGCCGGAGACAGATACGCAGTATTTT. It yields the protein CAWSVSQRPETDTQYF.

The chain couples TRBV7-6 to TRBJ1-1; weak D call: TRBD1 (5 bases). Germline CDR1 and CDR2: SGHVS and FNYEAQ. This CDR3 comprises 15 residues. V shed 8 bases and J shed 1 base, with 17 bases lying between them. The CDR3 DNA reads TGTGCCAGCTCTTCGGCGCAGGGAGGGAACACTGAAGCTTTCTTT. Translated, it gives CASSSAQGGNTEAFF.

The chain couples TRBV4-1 to TRBJ2-7; tentative D call: TRBD1 (6 bases). Trimming took 0 bases from V and 5 from J, leaving 14 bases between them. Per germline, CDR1 MGHRA and CDR2 YSYEKL. The CDR3 spans 15 residues. Written as DNA, the CDR3 is TGCGCCAGCAGCCAAGAGCCCAGGGGTCAACACGAGCAGTACTTC. Protein product: CASSQEPRGQHEQYF.

In nucleotides, the CDR3 is TGTGCCAGCAGTGAAGGTCCCCAGCGAAGGCTCCACGAGCAGTACTTC. It translates to CASSEGPQRRLHEQYF. The chain couples TRBV6-7 to TRBJ2-7; D remains unclear. TRBV6-7 is given ORF status, its function remaining uncertain. V was cut by 5 bases and J by 5 bases, with 22 bases left in between. This CDR3 contains 16 residues.

This clone was observed once. This chain links TRBV6-5 with TRBJ2-2; D remains unclear. The length of the CDR3 is 13 residues. Germline assignment: CDR1 MNHEY and CDR2 SVGAGI. V dropped 2 bases and J dropped 7 bases, with 8 bases sitting between them. The CDR3 sequence is CASSYISNGELFF. The CDR3 region has the DNA TGTGCCAGCAGTTACATAAGCAACGGGGAGCTGTTTTTT.

As regards this clone: This specimen includes other DNA sequences encoding the same CDR3. The rearrangement joins TRBV5-1 to TRBJ2-3, with D unresolved. This CDR3 contains 12 residues. V lost 1 base, J lost 4 bases, and 4 bases lay in between. Germline lookup yields CDR1 SGHRS and CDR2 YFSETQ. The CDR3 nucleotides read TGCGCCAGCAGCTTGTTAGCAGATACGCAGTATTTT. As protein: CASSLLADTQYF.

This chain connects TRBV30 to TRBJ1-2; D is ambiguous. Per germline, CDR1 GTSNPN and CDR2 SVGIG (reference sequence). This CDR3 spans 13 amino acids. Trimming took off 0 bases at V and 8 bases at J, with 13 bases between the two ends. The CDR3 sequence is CAWSVGRHGGYTF. In DNA, the CDR3 is TGTGCCTGGAGTGTTGGCCGGCACGGGGGCTACACCTTC.

J is TRBJ1-5 and V is TRBV27, with D possibly matching TRBD1 (5 bases). CDR1 is MNHEY, CDR2 SMNVEV, per germline (reference sequence). CDR3 size: 13 residues. V gave up 5 bases and J gave up 6 bases, with 11 bases separating them. The CDR3 here is CASSPGGGQPQHF. The DNA of the CDR3 is TGTGCCAGCAGTCCCGGGGGGGGTCAGCCCCAGCATTTT.

The sample holds a few counts of this clone. The gene calls are TRBV6-1 and TRBJ2-7, with unresolved D. CDR1 is MNHNS and CDR2 is SASEGT in the germline V gene. The CDR3 sequence is 15 residues long. Trimming pared 3 bases from V and 1 base from J, leaving 13 bases between. CDR3 sequence (DNA): TGTGCCAGCAGTGAGGGCAGTAATTTATCCTACGAGCAGTACTTC. Translating gives CASSEGSNLSYEQYF.

The genes are TRBV7-2 and TRBJ1-1; D gene unclear. This CDR3 is built from 15 residues. CDR1 and CDR2 (germline): SGHTA, FQGNSA. Trimming cost V 5 bases and J 1 base, with 14 bases left between them. CDR3 sequence (DNA): TGTGCCAGCAGCCCCACCAGGACTTCGAACACTGAAGCTTTCTTT. Translated: CASSPTRTSNTEAFF.

J is TRBJ2-7 and V is TRBV25-1; D gene ambiguous. Germline V gene data show CDR1 as MGHDK and CDR2 as SYGVNS. This CDR3 is built from 15 residues. V was clipped by 5 bases and J by 2 bases, with 16 bases between them. The CDR3 nucleotides are TGTGCCAGCAGTCCCCAAATGGGCGGAGCCTACGAGCAGTACTTC. Encoded protein: CASSPQMGGAYEQYF.

The V call is TRBV27, the J call TRBJ2-5, with TRBD1 matching over 9 bases. CDR1 and CDR2 from the germline V gene are MNHEY and SMNVEV (reference sequence). V was clipped by 6 bases and J by 4 bases; unmatched bases: 3. This CDR3 has 13 residues. The CDR3 reads CASRRTGVETQYF. Written as DNA, the CDR3 is TGTGCCAGCAGAAGGACAGGGGTAGAGACCCAGTACTTC.

The chain is built from TRBV6-6 and TRBJ1-2; tentatively, D is TRBD1 (6 bases). There are 16 residues in the CDR3. Germline CDR1 and CDR2: MNHNY and SVGAGI (reference sequence). Trimming stripped 6 bases from V and 4 bases from J, with 21 bases between. CDR3 sequence (DNA): TGTGCCAGCAGCCCCGGGGGGCAAGGGGGGAGCTATGGCTACACCTTC. Its translation is CASSPGGQGGSYGYTF.

This chain joins TRBV6-4 and TRBJ1-2; TRBD1 is a possible D gene (6 bases). This CDR3 is built from 13 residues. V was shortened by 5 bases and J by 8 bases, with 15 bases between the two germline ends. Germline V gives CDR1 MRHNA, CDR2 SNTAGT. In DNA form, the CDR3 reads TGTGCCAGCAGTCCAGCGGGGGGCGAAGGCTACACCTTC. It specifies CASSPAGGEGYTF.

This clone was counted once. The CDR3 nucleotides are TGTGCTAGTGGTTTGGGGGACACGCGCGAGCAGTACTTC. This codes for CASGLGDTREQYF. This sequence joins TRBV12-5 and TRBJ2-7; tentatively, D is TRBD1 (6 bases). CDR3 size: 13 residues. CDR1 is LGHNT and CDR2 is FRNRAP in the germline V gene. Trimming shortened V by 1 base and J by 6 bases, and 10 bases separated the two germline ends.

Worth noting for this clone: At one end, the junction sequence differs from germline, possibly due to a read error. The V gene is TRBV14, the J gene TRBJ2-1; 10 bases are shared with TRBD1. The CDR3 extends over 17 amino acids. CDR1 SGHDN and CDR2 FVKESK come from the germline V gene. Written as DNA, the CDR3 is TGTGCCAGCAGCCAAGATCGGCAGGGGACAGGGGTGGCTAGGGGTGTCTTC. It specifies CASSQDRQGTGVARGVF.

The chain has TRBV27 and TRBJ2-3, with D tentatively TRBD1 (5 bases). V lost 3 bases and J 1 base, leaving 20 bases between the germline ends. Germline loops: CDR1 MNHEY, CDR2 SMNVEV (reference sequence). CDR3 size: 18 residues. The CDR3 nucleotides are TGTGCCAGCAGTTTCTACCCCGTTTGGCAGGGCGGCACAGATACGCAGTATTTT. Translating it yields CASSFYPVWQGGTDTQYF.

V is TRBV18 and J is TRBJ1-5; the match to TRBD1 covers 9 bases. The CDR3 has 13 residues. V was clipped by 3 bases and J by 11 bases; unmatched bases: 5. Germline CDR1 and CDR2: KGHSH and LQKENI. Here the CDR3 reads CASSPRTGEAQHF. CDR3 sequence (DNA): TGTGCCAGCTCACCCCGGACAGGGGAAGCCCAGCATTTT.

This clone was seen a few times. The chain is built from TRBV4-1 and TRBJ2-3; weak D call: TRBD2 (6 bases). V was cut by 3 bases and J by 2 bases, with 21 bases left in between. This CDR3 spans 18 amino acids. Germline assignment: CDR1 MGHRA and CDR2 YSYEKL. For the CDR3, the DNA is TGCGCCAGCAGCCAGGCAGTGGGACTCGTTATTTCCACAGATACGCAGTATTTT. Translated: CASSQAVGLVISTDTQYF.

The V and J genes are TRBV4-2 and TRBJ1-2; the match to TRBD1 covers 7 bases. V shed 1 base and J 3 bases; nucleotides not matched to a gene: 11. Germline V CDR1 and CDR2: LGHNA, YNFKEQ. This CDR3 has 17 amino acids. The DNA of the CDR3 is TGTGCCAGCAGCCAAGCCCAGGGGGACCGGGATGACTATGGCTACACCTTC. It is translated as CASSQAQGDRDDYGYTF.

The sample holds one count of this clone. The chain employs TRBV11-2 and TRBJ2-2; 13 bases fit TRBD2. The CDR3 extends over 16 amino acids. V gave up 4 bases and J gave up 6 bases; unmatched junction bases: 5. The germline V gene encodes CDR1 SGHAT and CDR2 FQNNGV. The CDR3 nucleotides read TGTGCCAGCAGCTCCACTAGCGGGAGGGCCGCCGGGGAGCTGTTTTTT. Protein sequence: CASSSTSGRAAGELFF.

This clone appeared once. The rearrangement uses TRBV19 and TRBJ1-1, with D maybe TRBD1 (5 bases). Germline V gene lookup returns CDR1 LNHDA and CDR2 SQIVND (reference sequence). Trimming took 7 bases from V and 0 from J, leaving 15 bases between them. The CDR3 consists of 15 residues. CDR3 in amino acids: CASTSVGTMNTEAFF. The CDR3 nucleotides read TGTGCCAGTACCTCGGTGGGGACGATGAACACTGAAGCTTTCTTT. The variable domain in full, completed from reference TRBV19 and TRBJ1-1, reads DGGITQSPKYLFRKEGQNVTLSCEQNLNHDAMYWYRQDPGQGLRLIYYSQIVNDFQKGDIAEGYSVSREKKESFPLTVTSAQKNPTAFYLCASTSVGTMNTEAFFGQGTRLTVV.

The chain links TRBV5-1 to TRBJ1-1; the match to TRBD1 covers 7 bases. The CDR3 totals 14 residues. Looked up from germline, CDR1 is SGHRS and CDR2 is YFSETQ. The trim removed 2 bases at V and 4 bases at J, leaving 5 bases unmatched. For the CDR3, the DNA is TGCGCCAGCAGCTTAGGGGGCGTCCCCACTGAAGCTTTCTTT. It encodes CASSLGGVPTEAFF.

This clone was found once. The chain uses TRBV7-8 and TRBJ2-3; TRBD2 aligns across 8 bases. V was pared by 5 bases and J by 3 bases, with 7 bases of the junction left unmatched. CDR1 is SGHVS and CDR2 is FQNEAQ in the germline V gene. This CDR3 has 15 residues. CDR3 sequence reads: CASSRAGDGTDTQYF. The CDR3 DNA follows: TGTGCCAGCAGCCGAGCGGGAGATGGTACAGATACGCAGTATTTT.

This clone was detected a few times. The chain links TRBV20-1 to TRBJ2-7; D is uncertain. The germline V and J ends were trimmed by 5 bases and 0 bases, with 5 bases remaining between them. Looked up from germline, CDR1 is DFQATT and CDR2 is SNEGSKA (reference sequence). The CDR3 consists of 11 residues. The DNA of the CDR3 is TGCAGTGCTTCCGCCTCCTACGAGCAGTACTTC. This encodes CSASASYEQYF.

This clone was observed once. CDR3 protein: CASKELGGRKGDTQYF. The CDR3 DNA sequence: TGTGCCAGTAAGGAGTTGGGCGGGAGGAAGGGGGATACGCAGTATTTT. V gene TRBV19 combines with J gene TRBJ2-3; TRBD2 aligns across 8 bases. The CDR3 contains 16 residues. V was pared by 7 bases and J by 6 bases, with 15 bases of the junction left unmatched. CDR1 and CDR2 from the germline V gene are LNHDA and SQIVND (reference sequence).

The chain links TRBV5-1 to TRBJ2-3, with 7 positions matching TRBD2. CDR1 is SGHRS, CDR2 YFSETQ, per germline. The CDR3 covers 16 residues. V gave up 0 bases and J gave up 2 bases; unmatched junction bases: 6. CDR3 in DNA: TGCGCCAGCAGCTTGGGGGGCGGGAGCCTCACAGATACGCAGTATTTT. The encoded protein is CASSLGGGSLTDTQYF.